This T cell receptor beta chain was found in a study of response to subunit inactivated influenza vaccine. Study-level findings and limits: Authors suggested seasonal influenza vaccinations each recruit few new T cells.

This clonotype was seen more than once but under ten times. Its antigen is unidentified. Germline V gene sequence: CDR1 MNHEY, CDR2 SVGAGI. Trimming cost V 4 bases and J 4 bases; bases outside gene matches: 5. This CDR3 is 16 amino acids long. MiXCR, applied by TCRdb to the RT-PCR reads, yields one record per CDR3 protein. The profile shows about 700,000 distinct CDR3 sequences, about 15% of them singletons. The gene calls are TRBV6-5 and TRBJ2-2; 11 bases align to TRBD1. The sequence came from a middle-aged man who received an inactivated influenza vaccine. The sample here was PBMCs from blood, taken roughly 15 days before vaccination. The CDR3 loop reads CASSSRTGGSTGELFF. In DNA, the CDR3 is TGTGCCAGCAGTTCCCGGACAGGGGGCAGCACCGGGGAGCTGTTTTTT.